The 17 T cell receptor beta chains given below trace back to one sample, sequenced in a study of blood T cell repertoires in COVID-19. Assay used: immunoSEQ multiplex PCR; TCRdb lists only in-frame clones, some missing. Of around 70,000 clones detected, around 80% appear once; the ten largest clones hold 9.5% to 15%. Sequencing used peripheral blood. The receptors originated from a man in his fifties with COVID-19, enrolled during active disease.

The chain joins TRBV19 to TRBJ1-5; D remains unclear. Germline CDR1 is LNHDA and CDR2 is SQIVND (reference sequence). Trimming took 0 bases from V and 3 from J, leaving 9 bases between them. CDR3 length: 15 residues. CDR3 protein: CASSIDDGYNQPQHF. The CDR3 DNA reads as TGTGCCAGTAGTATAGATGACGGGTACAATCAGCCCCAGCATTTT.

CDR3 sequence reads: CASRHGLGGTEAFF. The DNA of the CDR3 is TGTGCCAGCAGACACGGGCTAGGGGGCACTGAAGCTTTCTTT. V and J are TRBV5-6 and TRBJ1-1; D perhaps matches TRBD1 (6 bases). CDR3 size: 14 residues. Trimming took off 5 bases at V and 4 bases at J, with 15 bases between the two ends. Germline V gives CDR1 SGHDT, CDR2 YYEEEE.

CDR3 sequence: CASRTDTDTQYF. The CDR3, as DNA: TGTGCCAGCAGGACAGACACAGATACGCAGTATTTT. The rearrangement links TRBV2 to TRBJ2-3, with a tentative D call TRBD1 (5 bases). The germline V and J ends were trimmed by 6 bases and 2 bases, with 6 bases remaining between them. Germline V gene data show CDR1 as SNHLY and CDR2 as FYNNEI. The CDR3 contains 12 residues.

This chain uses TRBV6-9 with TRBJ2-1; 11 positions agree with TRBD2. The CDR3 sequence is 15 residues long. Germline V gene data show CDR1 as MNHGY and CDR2 as SVAAGI. V lost 5 bases, J lost 2 bases, and 2 bases stayed unmatched. The chain's CDR3 is CASSISGRAYNEQFF. The CDR3 nucleotides are TGTGCCAGCAGTATTAGCGGGAGGGCCTACAATGAGCAGTTCTTC.

The chain couples TRBV15 to TRBJ2-7, with TRBD1 matching 9 bases. Germline lookup yields CDR1 LNHNV and CDR2 YYDKDF (reference sequence). The CDR3 runs to 15 residues. J was trimmed by 1 base and V by 4 bases; bases with no gene match: 5. The CDR3, as DNA: TGTGCCACCAGCACCCCGGGACAGGGATCCTACGAGCAGTACTTC. This translates into CATSTPGQGSYEQYF.

The genes are TRBV3-1 (or the pseudogene TRBV3-2) and TRBJ1-1; the match to TRBD1 covers 8 bases. The CDR3 has 12 amino acids. The germline V gene encodes CDR1 LGHDT and CDR2 YNNKEL (reference sequence). V dropped 1 base and J dropped 13; count of bases not matched to a gene: 5. DNA for the CDR3: TGTGCCAGCAGCCAAGGGACAGGGATGGGTTTCTTT. The encoded protein is CASSQGTGMGFF.

J is TRBJ1-5 and V is TRBV28, with D hard to call. The V end was cut by 5 bases, the J end by 1 base, with 9 bases between. The CDR3 runs 14 residues. Germline V gives CDR1 MDHEN, CDR2 SYDVKM. CDR3 nucleotide sequence: TGTGCCAGCAGTACGGGGATCAGCAATCAGCCCCAGCATTTT. It specifies CASSTGISNQPQHF.

The chain combines TRBV5-4 with TRBJ2-7; the match to TRBD1 covers 7 bases. V shed 3 bases and J 6 bases; nucleotides not matched to a gene: 6. The CDR3 covers 13 residues. Germline V CDR1 and CDR2: SGHNT, YYREEE (reference sequence). The CDR3 spells CASSSDRLGEQYF. The CDR3 DNA is TGTGCCAGCAGCTCGGACAGGCTTGGCGAGCAGTACTTC.

This clone was picked up one time. This rearrangement joins TRBV5-1 to TRBJ1-3, with D hard to call. CDR1 SGHRS and CDR2 YFSETQ come from the germline V gene. The CDR3 is 15 residues long. The ends were cut back, 0 bases at V and 0 bases at J, with 7 bases in the middle. The CDR3 DNA reads TGCGCCAGCAGCTTGGAAGCAAGCTCTGGAAACACCATATATTTT. Translation gives CASSLEASSGNTIYF. Together with reference TRBV5-1 and TRBJ1-3, the CDR3 gives the full variable domain: KAGVTQTPRYLIKTRGQQVTLSCSPISGHRSVSWYQQTPGQGLQFLFEYFSETQRNKGNFPGRFSGRQFSNSRSEMNVSTLELGDSALYLCASSLEASSGNTIYFGEGSWLTVV.

The chain joins TRBV19 to TRBJ2-6, with TRBD1 matching over 10 bases. The CDR3 runs to 18 residues. Germline lookup yields CDR1 LNHDA and CDR2 SQIVND (reference sequence). Trimming at V came to 4 bases and at J to 4 bases, leaving 10 bases not matched to a gene. Here the CDR3 reads CASSNSGTGVSGANVLTF. CDR3 DNA sequence: TGTGCCAGTAGTAATTCCGGGACAGGGGTTTCGGGGGCCAACGTCCTGACTTTC.

V usage is TRBV7-3 and J usage is TRBJ2-3, with 8 bases aligning to TRBD2. Unmatched junction bases numbered 5, after V lost 8 bases and J lost 1 base. In germline, CDR1 is SGHTA, CDR2 FQGTGA. The CDR3 is made up of 14 amino acids. The CDR3 loop is CASGAGVGTDTQYF. The CDR3 nucleotides are TGTGCCAGCGGAGCGGGAGTCGGCACAGATACGCAGTATTTT.

The chain uses TRBV18 and TRBJ1-5, with D uncertain. Trimming shortened V by 3 bases and J by 9 bases, and 15 bases separated the two germline ends. Germline V lookup: CDR1 KGHSH, CDR2 LQKENI. The CDR3 loop spans 14 amino acids. CDR3 bases: TGTGCCAGCTCACCGGAAAAGGGAGGAGGGCCCCAGCATTTT. Its protein product is CASSPEKGGGPQHF.

This clone was counted between two and nine times. V gene TRBV6-1 combines with J gene TRBJ1-5; D unclear. Germline CDR1 is MNHNS and CDR2 is SASEGT. V lost 0 bases and J 10 bases, leaving 13 bases between the germline ends. CDR3 size: 14 residues. CDR3: CASSEAPLDRPQHF. CDR3 sequence (DNA): TGTGCCAGCAGTGAAGCCCCACTAGATCGACCCCAGCATTTT.

This chain joins TRBV3-1 (or the pseudogene TRBV3-2) and TRBJ1-2; no clear D gene. The CDR3 runs to 13 residues. Germline values: CDR1 LGHDT, CDR2 YNNKEL (reference sequence). Trimming left V 4 bases short and J 10 bases short, with 16 bases between. CDR3 DNA sequence: TGTGCCAGCAGCCCGACCTTCGGCGGATACTACACCTTC. Translating it yields CASSPTFGGYYTF.

The chain uses TRBV11-3 and TRBJ2-3; TRBD1 aligns across 8 bases. The CDR3 length is 13 residues. The germline gives CDR1 SGHNT, CDR2 YENEEA. The trim removed 1 base at V and 6 bases at J, leaving 0 bases unmatched. The CDR3 nucleotides read TGTGCCAGCAGCTTAGGACAGGGGGATACGCAGTATTTT. It translates to CASSLGQGDTQYF. Variable domain in full (rest from reference TRBV11-3 and TRBJ2-3): EAGVVQSPRYKIIEKKQPVAFWCNPISGHNTLYWYLQNLGQGPELLIRYENEEAVDDSQLPKDRFSAERLKGVDSTLKIQPAELGDSAVYLCASSLGQGDTQYFGPGTRLTVL.

This sequence joins TRBV27 and TRBJ2-7; D is perhaps TRBD2 (5 bases). With 2 bases removed from V and 4 bases from J, the gap between germline ends came to 15 bases. Germline V gene lookup returns CDR1 MNHEY and CDR2 SMNVEV (reference sequence). The CDR3 is 15 amino acids. The chain's CDR3 is CASSLLSGPGYEQYF. Written as DNA, the CDR3 is TGTGCCAGCAGTTTACTATCTGGGCCGGGATACGAGCAGTACTTC.

J is TRBJ1-6 and V is TRBV6-5, with TRBD1 identical over 7 bases. Germline lookup yields CDR1 MNHEY and CDR2 SVGAGI. V trimming: 1 base; J trimming: 4 bases; junction bases outside the gene matches: 1. CDR3 size: 15 residues. As DNA, the CDR3 is TGTGCCAGCAGTTACTTGGGACAGTATAATTCACCCCTCCACTTT. The encoded protein is CASSYLGQYNSPLHF.